These 15 T cell receptor beta chains were all obtained from the same sample, sequenced in a study of shared clonotypes between healthy human individuals. Sequenced by immunoSEQ multiplex PCR; TCRdb stores in-frame clones only, minus some. The data show 150,000 to 200,000 clones, 80% to 95% seen once. Sequencing used naive CD4+ T cells sorted from blood. The subset is: CD45RA+ positively selected. The receptors shown here come from a woman in her thirties in good health.

This clone appeared a single time. The chain uses TRBV7-2 and TRBJ2-7; TRBD2 matches 8 bases. With 4 bases clipped from V and 7 bases from J, the junction kept 12 bases outside the gene matches. Germline V CDR1 and CDR2: SGHTA, FQGNSA. The CDR3 runs 15 residues. CDR3 sequence (DNA): TGTGCCAGCAGCTATACCGGGACTAGTGTTATGGAGCAGTACTTC. This translates into CASSYTGTSVMEQYF.

The chain uses TRBV9 and TRBJ1-2; 8 bases agree with TRBD1. Germline V CDR1 and CDR2: SGDLS, YYNGEE. The CDR3 contains 13 residues. The trim removed 3 bases at V and 8 bases at J, leaving 6 bases unmatched. The CDR3 DNA follows: TGTGCCAGCAGCGCAGGACAGGGTAACGGCTACACCTTC. Translating gives CASSAGQGNGYTF.

CDR3 sequence: CASSLTEHLPSSYNEQFF. CDR3 nucleotide sequence: TGCGCCAGCAGCTTGACCGAACACCTACCCAGCTCCTACAATGAGCAGTTCTTC. This rearrangement joins TRBV5-1 to TRBJ2-1, with unresolved D. Trimming pared 1 base from V and 0 bases from J, leaving 17 bases between. In germline, CDR1 is SGHRS, CDR2 YFSETQ. This CDR3 spans 18 amino acids. The full variable domain, completed using reference TRBV5-1 and TRBJ2-1, is KAGVTQTPRYLIKTRGQQVTLSCSPISGHRSVSWYQQTPGQGLQFLFEYFSETQRNKGNFPGRFSGRQFSNSRSEMNVSTLELGDSALYLCASSLTEHLPSSYNEQFFGPGTRLTVL.

The chain recombines TRBV28 with TRBJ2-5, with TRBD1 as a possible D gene (6 bases). The better agreement between TRBJ2-7 and the DNA end casts doubt on the J call. This CDR3 has 18 amino acids. Germline CDR1 and CDR2: MDHEN and SYDVKM. In DNA, the CDR3 is TGTGCCAGCAGCCCAGGGGATAGAGTAACGATCGGACCCTACGAGCAGTACTTC. This gives the protein CASSPGDRVTIGPYEQYF.

This clone was counted once. The chain combines TRBV28 with TRBJ1-1, with a tentative D call TRBD1 (5 bases). CDR3 length: 14 residues. Germline lookup yields CDR1 MDHEN and CDR2 SYDVKM. V lost 8 bases and J 7 bases, leaving 20 bases between the germline ends. The CDR3 here is CASVSPQGFSEAFF. CDR3 sequence (DNA): TGTGCCAGCGTTTCTCCCCAGGGCTTCAGTGAAGCTTTCTTT.

The V call is TRBV9, the J call TRBJ2-7, with D possibly TRBD2 on 6 matching bases. This CDR3 spans 13 amino acids. The V gene lost 0 bases and the J gene lost 3 bases, with 7 bases spanning the gap. Germline-derived CDR1 and CDR2 are SGDLS and YYNGEE. The CDR3 sequence is CASSVAGDYEQYF. In DNA form, the CDR3 reads TGTGCCAGCAGCGTAGCGGGAGACTACGAGCAGTACTTC. Using reference TRBV9 and TRBJ2-7 for the parts outside the CDR3, the full variable domain is DSGVTQTPKHLITATGQRVTLRCSPRSGDLSVYWYQQSLDQGLQFLIQYYNGEERAKGNILERFSAQQFPDLHSELNLSSLELGDSALYFCASSVAGDYEQYFGPGTRLTVT.

The rearrangement uses TRBV20-1 and TRBJ2-7, with D hard to call. V lost 3 bases and J lost 6, with 9 bases in between. The CDR3 sequence is 11 residues long. Per the germline V gene, CDR1 is DFQATT and CDR2 is SNEGSKA (reference sequence). The CDR3 spells CSASDGREQYF. As DNA, the CDR3 is TGCAGTGCTAGTGACGGCCGCGAGCAGTACTTC.

The V and J genes are TRBV5-8 and TRBJ2-1; 13 bases fit TRBD2. In germline, CDR1 is SGHTS, CDR2 YDEGEE. The CDR3 runs 17 residues. J gave up 3 bases and V 2 bases, and 5 bases lay outside the gene matches. The CDR3 here is CASSFTGTSGNYNEQFF. The CDR3 coding sequence is TGTGCCAGCAGCTTCACCGGGACTAGCGGGAACTACAATGAGCAGTTCTTC.

The chain links TRBV6-5 to TRBJ1-5, with D possibly matching TRBD1 (5 bases). The germline gives CDR1 MNHEY, CDR2 SVGAGI. The CDR3 is made up of 14 amino acids. V was clipped by 2 bases and J by 9 bases, with 14 bases between them. The CDR3 spells CASSYGGAAWPQHF. CDR3 bases: TGTGCCAGCAGTTACGGAGGGGCCGCCTGGCCCCAGCATTTT.

This clone has more than one count but fewer than ten. The rearrangement joins TRBV19 to TRBJ2-7; 7 positions match TRBD1. CDR1 and CDR2 (germline): LNHDA, SQIVND (reference sequence). The V and J ends lost 6 bases and 4 bases, in that order; junction bases with no gene match: 6. The CDR3 is 13 amino acids. The CDR3 DNA follows: TGTGCCAGTAGCTGGGACAGATCTTACGAGCAGTACTTC. Encoded protein: CASSWDRSYEQYF.

The rearrangement joins TRBV7-9 to TRBJ2-1, with 10 bases that match TRBD2. The CDR3 length is 16 residues. From germline, CDR1 is SEHNR and CDR2 FQNEAQ (reference sequence). Unmatched junction bases numbered 7, after V lost 5 bases and J lost 3 bases. This CDR3 is CASSISGRARYNEQFF. The CDR3 nucleotides are TGTGCCAGCAGCATAAGCGGGAGGGCCCGCTACAATGAGCAGTTCTTC.

The genes are TRBV14 and TRBJ2-7; TRBD1 matches at 8 bases. Germline CDR1 is SGHDN and CDR2 is FVKESK. With V trimmed by 1 base and J by 5 bases, 4 bases remained unmatched. The CDR3 contains 14 residues. In DNA, the CDR3 is TGTGCCAGCAGCCAAGTCCACAGGGGGAACGAGCAGTACTTC. It is translated as CASSQVHRGNEQYF.

The rearrangement joins TRBV4-1 to TRBJ2-5; TRBD2 aligns across 14 bases. The DNA matches TRBJ2-7 better at its end, which makes the J call doubtful. CDR1 is MGHRA, CDR2 YSYEKL, per germline. The CDR3 length is 16 residues. CDR3 sequence reads: CASSQATSGRAYEQYF. CDR3 sequence (DNA): TGCGCCAGCAGCCAAGCGACTAGCGGGAGGGCCTACGAGCAGTACTTC.

Of note for this clone: The junction does not match germline at one end; this may be a read error. V and J are TRBV28 and TRBJ1-2, with 10 bases identical to TRBD1. The CDR3 totals 12 residues. The germline V gene has CDR1 MDHEN and CDR2 SYDVKM. The CDR3 region has the DNA TGTGCCAGCAGTTTACTCAGACAGGGGGCGATCTTC. It yields the protein CASSLLRQGAIF.

The chain combines TRBV19 with TRBJ2-1; 8 bases agree with TRBD2. The CDR3 is 14 residues long. The germline V gene encodes CDR1 LNHDA and CDR2 SQIVND (reference sequence). J was trimmed by 4 bases and V by 2 bases; bases with no gene match: 1. The CDR3 DNA reads TGTGCCAGTAGTATAACGGGAGGGTACAATGAGCAGTTCTTC. It specifies CASSITGGYNEQFF.